A selection of T cell receptor beta chains follows, all from one sample in a study of identical twins' blood T cells. Via MiXCR, TCRdb re-called the 5' RACE reads, giving one row per CDR3 protein. The repertoire consists of 300,000 to 450,000 distinct CDR3 sequences, with 28% occurring once and the leading ten covering roughly 5.5%. Sample: PBMCs. These receptors all come from a woman aged 18 to 55 in good health. Each CDR3 is given with its conserved first and last residue. A D gene is named only where the DNA matches it firmly. Clone size, where shown, is once, few, many, or a class for clones that have expanded.

V	size	length	D	J	DNA	CDR3
TRBV27	.	17	TRBD1	TRBJ2-1	TGTGCCAGCAGTCCATTCCCGGGACAGGGGGCCTACAATGAGCAGTTCTTC	CASSPFPGQGAYNEQFF
TRBV7-9	.	12	.	TRBJ1-2	TGTGCCAGCAGCTTACTCACAGGAGGCTACACCTTC	CASSLLTGGYTF
TRBV29-1	many	11	.	TRBJ1-1	TGCAGCGTCCCAGGACCCACTGAAGCTTTCTTT	CSVPGPTEAFF
TRBV7-9	.	17	.	TRBJ2-1	TGTGCCAGCAGCTTAGTACAGCGACTACTTCTCGGTAATGAGCAGTTCTTC	CASSLVQRLLLGNEQFF
TRBV5-6	few	14	TRBD1	TRBJ1-1	TGTGCCAGCAGCCTGACAGGGTTAGGCACTGAAGCTTTCTTT	CASSLTGLGTEAFF
TRBV20-1	.	15	TRBD2	TRBJ2-7	TGCAGTGCTACGCTACCGTGGGAGGGAGGCTACGAGCAGTACTTC	CSATLPWEGGYEQYF
TRBV5-1	many	13	.	TRBJ1-1	TGCGCCAGCAGCTTGTTGACGAACACTGAAGCTTTCTTT	CASSLLTNTEAFF
TRBV9	.	13	.	TRBJ1-1	TGTGCCAGCAGCGTTTCTACAGACACTGAAGCTTTCTTT	CASSVSTDTEAFF
TRBV5-6	.	16	.	TRBJ2-2	TGTGCCAGCACCACATGGTCAAGCGGTTACACCGGGGAGCTGTTTTTT	CASTTWSSGYTGELFF
TRBV3-1	.	13	.	TRBJ1-1	TGTGCCAGCAGCCGAATCGGGAACACTGAAGCTTTCTTT	CASSRIGNTEAFF
TRBV5-1	.	14	.	TRBJ2-7	TGCGCCAGCAGCTTAACTAGCCAGACCTACGAGCAGTACTTC	CASSLTSQTYEQYF
TRBV10-3	.	11	.	TRBJ2-7	TGTGCCATCCCGTGCCAGTACGAGCAGTACTTC	CAIPCQYEQYF
TRBV12-5	few	15	TRBD2	TRBJ2-1	TGTGCTAGTGGCGATAGGGCTAGCGGGAACAATGAGCAGTTCTTC	CASGDRASGNNEQFF
TRBV29-1	.	15	.	TRBJ2-7	TGCAGCGTTGAAGAAGGTCGGGATGGGGACTACGAGCAGTACTTC	CSVEEGRDGDYEQYF
TRBV3-1	.	17	TRBD2	TRBJ2-2	TGTGCCAGCAGCGGGCGACTAGCGGGATTGGAGACCGGGGAGCTGTTTTTT	CASSGRLAGLETGELFF
TRBV11-2	.	15	.	TRBJ2-7	TGTGCCAGCACCCCGGACTTTTCGAGATCCTACGAGCAGTACTTC	CASTPDFSRSYEQYF
TRBV29-1	.	15	.	TRBJ1-4	TGCAGCGTCCTACTGCGGGGGGGGGCGGAAGAAAAACTGTTTTTT	CSVLLRGGAEEKLFF
TRBV20-1	few	15	TRBD2	TRBJ2-7	TGCAGTGCTAGAACTAGCGGGGGGCAGTCCTACGAGCAGTACTTC	CSARTSGGQSYEQYF
TRBV7-9	once	13	.	TRBJ1-2	TGTGCCAGCAGCAAATCCGGGACTGATGGCTACACCTTC	CASSKSGTDGYTF
TRBV4-3	few	14	.	TRBJ2-7	TGCGCCAGCCGACCGGGACTCACTTCCTACGAGCAGTACTTC	CASRPGLTSYEQYF
TRBV23-1	.	12	.	TRBJ2-1	TGCGCCAGCGTTCGGACAGACCTAGAGCAGTTCTTC	CASVRTDLEQFF
TRBV13	.	15	TRBD1	TRBJ1-3	TGTGCCAGTCACCAACACAGGGGCTCTGGAAACACCATACATTTT	CASHQHRGSGNTIHF
TRBV5-1	.	11	.	TRBJ1-1	TGCGCCAGCAGCTTGGCCGGAGTTTCTTTCTTT	CASSLAGVSFF
TRBV3-2	.	15	.	TRBJ1-1	TGTGCCAGCAGTCGACCTGACAGGCTGGCGATTGAAGCTTTCTTT	CASSRPDRLAIEAFF
TRBV7-2	.	15	.	TRBJ2-7	TGTGCCAGCAGCTTAGGCACAGGTCTCTCCTACGAGCAGTACTTC	CASSLGTGLSYEQYF
TRBV6-2/TRBV6-3	few	13	.	TRBJ1-5	TGTGCCAGCACTGACATTAACGGGACGCCCCAGCATTTT	CASTDINGTPQHF
TRBV6-5	many	13	.	TRBJ2-1	TGTGCCACCCAAAGGGTATCCTACAATGAGCAGTTCTTC	CATQRVSYNEQFF
TRBV4-1	.	16	.	TRBJ1-6	TGCGCCAGCAGCCAAGATCAGAGCTCCTATAATTCACCCCTCCACTTT	CASSQDQSSYNSPLHF
TRBV6-1	.	14	TRBD2	TRBJ2-1	TGTGCCAGCAGTGACCCTAGCGGAAGGGGAGAGCAGTTCTTC	CASSDPSGRGEQFF
TRBV6-2/TRBV6-3	many	11	.	TRBJ1-1	TGTGCCAGCAAAATAAATACTGAAGCTTTCTTT	CASKINTEAFF
TRBV7-9	.	15	.	TRBJ2-6	TGTGCCAGCAGCCCGGGGGCTTCTGGGGCCAACGTCCTGACTTTC	CASSPGASGANVLTF
TRBV19	.	13	.	TRBJ1-1	TGTGCCAGTACCCAGGGTGGAAACACTGAAGCTTTCTTT	CASTQGGNTEAFF
TRBV20-1	few	12	.	TRBJ2-1	TGCAGTGCTAGTGCGGACCACAATGAGCAGTTCTTC	CSASADHNEQFF
TRBV29-1	.	12	TRBD1	TRBJ1-1	TGCAGCGTTGCACAGGGGTTCACTGAAGCTTTCTTT	CSVAQGFTEAFF
TRBV7-7	.	16	TRBD2	TRBJ2-2	TGTGCCAGCACTCGAGCTGGTCTAGCGGGAGCCGGGGAGCTGTTTTTT	CASTRAGLAGAGELFF
TRBV2	once	17	.	TRBJ2-2	TGTGCCAGCAGTGAGATTAGCCATACGCGAGGCGCCGGGGAGCTGTTTTTT	CASSEISHTRGAGELFF
TRBV6-2/TRBV6-3	.	15	TRBD2	TRBJ2-2	TGTGCCAGCAGTTGGGCTAGCGGGAAGAACGGGGAGCTGTTTTTT	CASSWASGKNGELFF
TRBV7-2	few	12	.	TRBJ2-1	TGTGCCAGCAGCCTAACTAGCTTGGAGCAGTTCTTC	CASSLTSLEQFF
TRBV6-6	many	13	.	TRBJ1-2	TGTGCCAGCAGCCTAGCTACTAACTATGGCTACACCTTC	CASSLATNYGYTF
TRBV29-1	many	13	.	TRBJ1-5	TGCAGCGTTCTACCGGGATTTAATCAGCCCCAGCATTTT	CSVLPGFNQPQHF
TRBV20-1	.	11	.	TRBJ1-5	TGCAGTGCGAGTTCCCAGGGGCCCCAGCATTTT	CSASSQGPQHF
TRBV12-3/TRBV12-4	few	15	.	TRBJ1-5	TGTGCCAGCAGTTTTGAGAGCCATAAACATCAGCCCCAGCATTTT	CASSFESHKHQPQHF
TRBV28	many	17	.	TRBJ2-1	TGTGCCAGCAGTTTCCCTGGTGCGAGGGGTTCCTACAATGAGCAGTTCTTC	CASSFPGARGSYNEQFF
TRBV25-1	.	11	.	TRBJ2-7	TGTGCCAGCAGTGAATTTCGGGAGCAGTACTTC	CASSEFREQYF
TRBV20-1	.	13	.	TRBJ2-3	TGCAGTGCTAGAGTGGCGGCGACGGATACGCAGTATTTT	CSARVAATDTQYF
TRBV6-2/TRBV6-3	many	15	.	TRBJ1-5	TGTGCCAGCAGTTCCCGGGGACCTAATAATCAGCCCCAGCATTTT	CASSSRGPNNQPQHF
TRBV7-2	.	14	.	TRBJ1-3	TGTGCCAGCAGCTTATTCCCAGGAGGGAACACCATATATTTT	CASSLFPGGNTIYF
TRBV5-1	.	16	TRBD2	TRBJ2-1	TGCGCCAGCAGTAGGACTAGCGGGGCCACATACAATGAGCAGTTCTTC	CASSRTSGATYNEQFF
TRBV5-1	.	17	.	TRBJ2-3	TGCGCCAGCAGCTTGGCCGTCGGGGGCGGGAGAACAGATACGCAGTATTTT	CASSLAVGGGRTDTQYF
TRBV15	.	14	.	TRBJ1-5	TGTGCCACCAGCTCAGGGATCAGCAATCAGCCCCAGCATTTT	CATSSGISNQPQHF
TRBV18	.	16	TRBD1	TRBJ1-2	TGTGCCAGCTCACCATCCACAGGGGTAGGAGGCGATGGCTACACCTTC	CASSPSTGVGGDGYTF
TRBV2	many	15	TRBD1	TRBJ1-3	TGTGCCAGCACCTTAACAGGGGGCTCTGGAAACACCATATATTTT	CASTLTGGSGNTIYF
TRBV12-5	.	14	TRBD1	TRBJ1-5	TGTGCTAGCGTCTTTGGGACAGACAATCAGCCCCAGCATTTT	CASVFGTDNQPQHF
TRBV27	.	13	.	TRBJ1-6	TGTGCCGTTGGGGGCTCCTATAATTCACCCCTCCACTTT	CAVGGSYNSPLHF
TRBV6-5	many	14	.	TRBJ1-1	TGTGCCAGCAGTTACTTCGGGAGGGGAGCACAAGCTTTCTTT	CASSYFGRGAQAFF
TRBV10-3	.	15	TRBD1	TRBJ1-4	TGTGCCATCAGTGGGACAGGGGTTCCTAATGAAAAACTGTTTTTT	CAISGTGVPNEKLFF
TRBV15	many	14	TRBD1	TRBJ1-1	TGTGCCACAATCATGGGCGGACAGGGGAGCTTAGCTTTCTTT	CATIMGGQGSLAFF
TRBV6-5	few	14	TRBD2	TRBJ2-2	TGTGCCAGCAGGATTCAGGGAGGGACCGGGGAGCTGTTTTTT	CASRIQGGTGELFF
TRBV29-1	.	15	TRBD2	TRBJ2-3	TGCAGCGTTGAACCACGGGGGGGTATAGAGGATACGCAGTATTTT	CSVEPRGGIEDTQYF
TRBV27	.	15	.	TRBJ2-7	TGTGCCAGCAGCAACCCGGTTCCAGGTGCCTACGAGCAGTACTTC	CASSNPVPGAYEQYF